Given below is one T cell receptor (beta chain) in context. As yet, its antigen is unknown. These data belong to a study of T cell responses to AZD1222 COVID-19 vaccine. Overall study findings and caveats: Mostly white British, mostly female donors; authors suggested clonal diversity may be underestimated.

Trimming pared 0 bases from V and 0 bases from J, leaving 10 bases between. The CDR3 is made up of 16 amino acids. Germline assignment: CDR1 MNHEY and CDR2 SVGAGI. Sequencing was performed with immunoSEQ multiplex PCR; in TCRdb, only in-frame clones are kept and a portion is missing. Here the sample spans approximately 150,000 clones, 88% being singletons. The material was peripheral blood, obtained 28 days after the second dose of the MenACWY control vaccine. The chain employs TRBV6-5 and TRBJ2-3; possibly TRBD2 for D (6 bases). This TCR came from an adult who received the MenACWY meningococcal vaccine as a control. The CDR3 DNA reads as TGTGCCAGCAGTTACTCAGGGAGGAGTAGCACAGATACGCAGTATTTT. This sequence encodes CASSYSGRSSTDTQYF.